This TCR beta chain was sequenced in a study of T cells in Graves' hyperthyroidism and ophthalmopathy. Study-level background: Before treatment of any kind, peripheral blood was taken at initial diagnosis.

Regions amplified from RNA transcripts were the TCR beta CDR3 regions. HTBI primers drove first-round RT-PCR of the TCR CDR3. MiXCR, applied by TCRdb to the multiplex PCR reads, yields one record per CDR3 protein. The repertoire consists of some 500,000 distinct CDR3 sequences, with about 16% occurring once and the leading ten covering around 32%. Notes on the study in general: By a 13 V-J model, ophthalmopathy was set apart from stable hyperthyroidism. Appearing also in blood were most of the thyroid clonotypes expanded above 0.001.

Per the germline V gene, CDR1 is MDHEN and CDR2 is SYDVKM. The V gene end was trimmed by 7 bases and the J gene end by 1 base; junction bases not matched to a gene: 4. CDR3 length: 15 amino acids. In this sample, this clonotype turned up a few times. Its antigen remains unidentified. The chain employs TRBV28 and TRBJ2-6; 7 nucleotides align to TRBD2. The receptor was derived from a woman aged 25 to 45 with Graves' ophthalmopathy. Sequenced sample: blood. The DNA for the CDR3 is TGTGCCAGCATTCCCGGGGGGTCTGGGGCCAACGTCCTGACTTTC. Translating gives CASIPGGSGANVLTF.